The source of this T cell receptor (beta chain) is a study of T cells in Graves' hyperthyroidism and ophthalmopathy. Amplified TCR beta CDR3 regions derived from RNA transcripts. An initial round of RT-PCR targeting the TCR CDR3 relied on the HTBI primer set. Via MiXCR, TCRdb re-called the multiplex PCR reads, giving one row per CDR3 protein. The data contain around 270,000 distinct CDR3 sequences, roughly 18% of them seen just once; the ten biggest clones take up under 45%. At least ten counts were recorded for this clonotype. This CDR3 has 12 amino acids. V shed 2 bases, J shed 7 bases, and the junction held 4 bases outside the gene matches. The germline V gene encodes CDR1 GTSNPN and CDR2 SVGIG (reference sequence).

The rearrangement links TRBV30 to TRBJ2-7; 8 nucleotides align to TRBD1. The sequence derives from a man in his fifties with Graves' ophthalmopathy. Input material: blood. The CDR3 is CAWSTHRGEQYF. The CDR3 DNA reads TGTGCCTGGAGTACACACAGGGGGGAGCAGTACTTC.